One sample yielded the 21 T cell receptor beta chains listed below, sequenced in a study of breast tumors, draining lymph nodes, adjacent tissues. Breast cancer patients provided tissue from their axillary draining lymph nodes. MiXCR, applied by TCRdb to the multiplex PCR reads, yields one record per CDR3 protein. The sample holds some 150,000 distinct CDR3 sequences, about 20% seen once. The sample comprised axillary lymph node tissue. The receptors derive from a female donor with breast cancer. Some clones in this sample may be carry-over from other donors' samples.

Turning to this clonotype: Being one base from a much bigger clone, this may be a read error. The CDR3 region has the DNA TGCGCCAGCAGCCTAGGGGTTTCAACTAGTGAAAAACTGTTTTTT. Its protein product is CASSLGVSTSEKLFF. This chain uses TRBV5-1 with TRBJ1-4, with D possibly matching TRBD1 (5 bases). The germline V gene has CDR1 SGHRS and CDR2 YFSETQ. The CDR3 runs to 15 residues.

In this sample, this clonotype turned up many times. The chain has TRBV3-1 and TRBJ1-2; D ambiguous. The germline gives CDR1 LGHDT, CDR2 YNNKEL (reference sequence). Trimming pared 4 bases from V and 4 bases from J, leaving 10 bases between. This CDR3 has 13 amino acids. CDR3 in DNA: TGTGCCAGCAGCCCAGGAAGGTTCTATGGCTACACCTTC. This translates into CASSPGRFYGYTF. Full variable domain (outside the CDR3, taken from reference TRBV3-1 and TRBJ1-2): DTAVSQTPKYLVTQMGNDKSIKCEQNLGHDTMYWYKQDSKKFLKIMFSYNNKELIINETVPNRFSPKSPDKAHLNLHINSLELGDSAVYFCASSPGRFYGYTFGSGTRLTVV.

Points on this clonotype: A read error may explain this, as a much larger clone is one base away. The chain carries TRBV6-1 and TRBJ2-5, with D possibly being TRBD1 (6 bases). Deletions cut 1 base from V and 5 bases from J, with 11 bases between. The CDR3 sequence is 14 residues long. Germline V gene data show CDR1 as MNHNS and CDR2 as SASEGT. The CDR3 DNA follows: TGTGCCAGCAGTGAAGGGCAGGGGATGGAGACCCAGTACTTC. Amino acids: CASSEGQGMETQYF.

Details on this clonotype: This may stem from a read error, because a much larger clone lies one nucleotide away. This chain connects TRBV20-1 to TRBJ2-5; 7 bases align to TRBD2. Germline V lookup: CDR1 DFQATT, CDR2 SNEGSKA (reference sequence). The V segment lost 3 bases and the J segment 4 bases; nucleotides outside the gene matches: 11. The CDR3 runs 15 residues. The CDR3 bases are TGCAGTGCTAGCGCTCTAGCGGAAGGCGCAGAGACCCAGTACTTC. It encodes CSASALAEGAETQYF.

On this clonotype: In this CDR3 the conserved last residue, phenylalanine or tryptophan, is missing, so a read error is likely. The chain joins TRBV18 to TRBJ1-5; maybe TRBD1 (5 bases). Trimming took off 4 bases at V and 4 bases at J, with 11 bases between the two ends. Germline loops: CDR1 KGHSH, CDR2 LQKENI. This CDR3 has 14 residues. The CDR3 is CASSRGRSNQPQHS. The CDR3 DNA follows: TGTGCCAGCTCACGGGGACGGTCTAATCAGCCCCAGCATTCC.

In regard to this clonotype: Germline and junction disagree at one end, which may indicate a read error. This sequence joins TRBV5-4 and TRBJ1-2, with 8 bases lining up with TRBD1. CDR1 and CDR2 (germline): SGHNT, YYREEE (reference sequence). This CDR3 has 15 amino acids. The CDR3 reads CVSSLGGQGATGYTF. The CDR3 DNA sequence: TGTGTCAGCAGCTTGGGGGGGCAGGGGGCGACGGGCTACACCTTC.

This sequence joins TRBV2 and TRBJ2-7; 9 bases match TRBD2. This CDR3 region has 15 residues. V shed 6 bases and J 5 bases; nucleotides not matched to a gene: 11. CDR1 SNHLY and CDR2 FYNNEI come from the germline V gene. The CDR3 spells CASRVGLAGAHEQYF. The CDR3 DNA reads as TGTGCCAGCAGGGTCGGGTTAGCGGGGGCCCACGAGCAGTACTTC.

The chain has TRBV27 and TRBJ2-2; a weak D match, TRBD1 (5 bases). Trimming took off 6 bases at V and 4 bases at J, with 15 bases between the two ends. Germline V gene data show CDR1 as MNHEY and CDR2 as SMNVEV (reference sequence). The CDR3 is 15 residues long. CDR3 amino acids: CASRTLGVGTGELFF. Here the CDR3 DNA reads TGTGCCAGCAGGACCCTAGGGGTTGGCACCGGGGAGCTGTTTTTT.

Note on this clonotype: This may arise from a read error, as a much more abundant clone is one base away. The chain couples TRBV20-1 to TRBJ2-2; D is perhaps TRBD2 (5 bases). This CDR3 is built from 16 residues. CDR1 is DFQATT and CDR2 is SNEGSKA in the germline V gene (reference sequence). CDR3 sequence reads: CCARASSGKNTGELFF. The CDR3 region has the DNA TGCTGTGCTAGAGCCTCCTCGGGGAAGAACACCGGGGAGCTGTTTTTT.

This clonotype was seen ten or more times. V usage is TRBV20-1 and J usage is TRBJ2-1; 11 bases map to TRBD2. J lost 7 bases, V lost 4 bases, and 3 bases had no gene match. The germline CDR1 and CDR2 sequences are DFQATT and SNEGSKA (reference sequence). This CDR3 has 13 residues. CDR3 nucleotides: TGCAGTGCTACTAGCGGGAGGAGTAATGAGCAGTTCTTC. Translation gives CSATSGRSNEQFF.

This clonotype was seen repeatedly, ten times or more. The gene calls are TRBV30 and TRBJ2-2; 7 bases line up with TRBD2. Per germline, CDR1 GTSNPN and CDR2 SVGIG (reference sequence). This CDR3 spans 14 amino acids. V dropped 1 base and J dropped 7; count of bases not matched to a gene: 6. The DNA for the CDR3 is TGTGCCTGGAGTGGACTAGCTGCGGACGGGGAGCTGTTTTTT. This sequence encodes CAWSGLAADGELFF.

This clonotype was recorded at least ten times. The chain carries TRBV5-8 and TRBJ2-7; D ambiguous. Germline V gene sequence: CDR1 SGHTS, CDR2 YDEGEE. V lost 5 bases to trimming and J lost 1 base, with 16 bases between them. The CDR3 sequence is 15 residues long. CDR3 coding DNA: TGTGCCAGCAGACCCGTCAGGTACGCATCCTACGAGCAGTACTTC. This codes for CASRPVRYASYEQYF. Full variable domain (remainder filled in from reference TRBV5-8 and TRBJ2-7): EAGVTQSPTHLIKTRGQQATLRCSPISGHTSVYWYQQALGLGLQFLLWYDEGEERNRGNFPPRFSGRQFPNYSSELNVNALELEDSALYLCASRPVRYASYEQYFGPGTRLTVT.

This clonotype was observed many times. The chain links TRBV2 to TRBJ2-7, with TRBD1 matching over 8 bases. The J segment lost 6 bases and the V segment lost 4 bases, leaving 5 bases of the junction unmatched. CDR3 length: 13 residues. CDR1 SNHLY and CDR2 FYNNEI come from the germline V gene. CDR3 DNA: TGTGCCAGCAGTGCTAACAGGGGGAGCGAGCAGTACTTC. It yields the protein CASSANRGSEQYF.

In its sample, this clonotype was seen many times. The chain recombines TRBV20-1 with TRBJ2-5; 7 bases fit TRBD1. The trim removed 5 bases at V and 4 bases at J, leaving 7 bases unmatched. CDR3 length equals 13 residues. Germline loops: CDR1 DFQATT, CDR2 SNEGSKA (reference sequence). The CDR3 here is CSAEGYRGETQYF. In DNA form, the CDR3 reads TGCAGTGCTGAGGGATACAGGGGAGAGACCCAGTACTTC.

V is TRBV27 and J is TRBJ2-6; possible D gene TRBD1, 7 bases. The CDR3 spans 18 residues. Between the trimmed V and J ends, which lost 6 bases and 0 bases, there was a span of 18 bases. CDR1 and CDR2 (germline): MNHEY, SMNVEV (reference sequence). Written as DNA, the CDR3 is TGTGCCAGCAGAGGTTGGCAGGGGGGATCCTCTGGGGCCAACGTCCTGACTTTC. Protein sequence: CASRGWQGGSSGANVLTF.

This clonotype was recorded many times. CDR3 nucleotide sequence: TGCAGCTTTGCCGCGGGGGCCAGGACCGATGAGCAGTTCTTC. This encodes CSFAAGARTDEQFF. The chain uses TRBV29-1 and TRBJ2-1; TRBD2 might be the D (7 bases). V shed 8 bases and J shed 8 bases, with 22 bases lying between them. This CDR3 is built from 14 residues. Germline V gives CDR1 SQVTM, CDR2 ANQGSEA.

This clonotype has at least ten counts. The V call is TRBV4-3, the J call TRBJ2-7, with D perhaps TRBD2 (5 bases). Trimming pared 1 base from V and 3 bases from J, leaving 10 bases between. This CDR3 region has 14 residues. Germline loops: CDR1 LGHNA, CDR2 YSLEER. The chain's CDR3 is CASSQVSGGYEQYF. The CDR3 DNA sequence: TGCGCCAGCAGCCAAGTAAGCGGTGGCTACGAGCAGTACTTC.

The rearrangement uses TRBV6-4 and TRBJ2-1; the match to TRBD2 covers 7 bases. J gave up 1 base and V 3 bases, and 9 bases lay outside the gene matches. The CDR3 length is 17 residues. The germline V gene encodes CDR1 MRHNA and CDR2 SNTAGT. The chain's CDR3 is CASSEGEGKRSYNEQFF. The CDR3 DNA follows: TGTGCCAGCAGTGAGGGGGAGGGAAAGAGGTCCTACAATGAGCAGTTCTTC.

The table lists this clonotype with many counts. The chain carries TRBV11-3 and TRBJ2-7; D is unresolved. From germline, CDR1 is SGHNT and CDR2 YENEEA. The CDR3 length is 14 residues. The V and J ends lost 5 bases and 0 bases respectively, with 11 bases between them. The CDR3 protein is CASSPSAYSYEQYF. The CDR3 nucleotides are TGTGCCAGCAGCCCCAGCGCGTACTCCTACGAGCAGTACTTC. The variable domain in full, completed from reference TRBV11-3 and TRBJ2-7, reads EAGVVQSPRYKIIEKKQPVAFWCNPISGHNTLYWYLQNLGQGPELLIRYENEEAVDDSQLPKDRFSAERLKGVDSTLKIQPAELGDSAVYLCASSPSAYSYEQYFGPGTRLTVT.

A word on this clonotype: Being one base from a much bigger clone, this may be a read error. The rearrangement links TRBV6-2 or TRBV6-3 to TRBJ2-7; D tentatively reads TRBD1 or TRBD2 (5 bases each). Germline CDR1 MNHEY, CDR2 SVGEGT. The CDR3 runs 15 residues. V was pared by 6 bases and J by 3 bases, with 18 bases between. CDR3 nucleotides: TGTGCCAGCAGACCCGGGACCCCCGGTCACTACGAGCAGTACTTC. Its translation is CASRPGTPGHYEQYF.

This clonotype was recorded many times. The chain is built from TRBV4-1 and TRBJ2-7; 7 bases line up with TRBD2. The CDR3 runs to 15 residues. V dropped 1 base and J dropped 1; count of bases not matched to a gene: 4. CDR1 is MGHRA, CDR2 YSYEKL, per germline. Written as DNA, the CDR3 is TGCGCCAGCAGCCAAGGCCCTAGCGGATCCTACGAGCAGTACTTC. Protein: CASSQGPSGSYEQYF.